A single sample is the source of the 6 T cell receptor beta chains below, sequenced in a study of blood T cell repertoires in COVID-19. TCRdb's table, derived via immunoSEQ multiplex PCR, lists solely in-frame clones and lacks some. Seen here are more than 35,000 clones, just under 80% observed once, and the top ten hold roughly 35%. Sequenced sample: peripheral blood. Source of these receptors: a man aged 80 or over with active or convalescent COVID-19.

Comments on this clone: This sample also contains other DNA sequences that code for the same CDR3. This rearrangement joins TRBV7-2 to TRBJ1-1; no definite D call. Trimming took off 1 base at V and 1 base at J, with 4 bases between the two ends. Germline V CDR1 and CDR2: SGHTA, FQGNSA. The CDR3 covers 13 residues. The CDR3 DNA reads as TGTGCCAGCAGCTTAGACAGGAACACTGAAGCTTTCTTT. Encoded protein: CASSLDRNTEAFF.

This chain uses TRBV27 with TRBJ1-2; D may be TRBD1 (5 bases). From germline, CDR1 is MNHEY and CDR2 SMNVEV (reference sequence). The CDR3 is 13 amino acids. Trimming pared 6 bases from V and 4 bases from J, leaving 12 bases between. The CDR3 reads CASRRTGGYGYTF. CDR3 in DNA: TGTGCCAGCAGGAGGACGGGGGGCTATGGCTACACCTTC.

The J gene is TRBJ1-2, the V gene TRBV4-1; 8 bases are shared with TRBD1. This CDR3 is 18 amino acids long. The ends lost 1 base at V and 8 bases at J; junction bases unmatched: 18. Germline CDR1 MGHRA, CDR2 YSYEKL. Here the CDR3 reads CASSQVVGQVAPRRGYTF. The CDR3 region has the DNA TGCGCCAGCAGCCAAGTGGTGGGACAGGTGGCCCCTCGTCGGGGCTACACCTTC.

This rearrangement joins TRBV7-6 to TRBJ2-2; tentatively, D is TRBD1 (6 bases). V lost 2 bases and J lost 6, with 13 bases in between. The length of the CDR3 is 15 residues. Germline CDR1 SGHVS, CDR2 FNYEAQ. CDR3 in DNA: TGTGCCAGCAGCTTAAGAGCAGGGGCGTCCGGGGAGCTGTTTTTT. Residues: CASSLRAGASGELFF. The full variable domain, its missing parts supplied by reference TRBV7-6 and TRBJ2-2, is GAGVSQSPRYKVTKRGQDVALRCDPISGHVSLYWYRQALGQGPEFLTYFNYEAQQDKSGLPNDRFSAERPEGSISTLTIQRTEQRDSAMYRCASSLRAGASGELFFGEGSRLTVL.

The gene calls are TRBV28 and TRBJ2-7; tentative D call: TRBD1 (6 bases). The CDR3 has 18 residues. Looked up from germline, CDR1 is MDHEN and CDR2 is SYDVKM. With 7 bases removed from V and 3 bases from J, the gap between germline ends came to 28 bases. The CDR3 protein is CASNSLQGIRQGLYEQYF. In DNA form, the CDR3 reads TGTGCCAGCAATTCTCTACAGGGTATACGGCAGGGGCTCTACGAGCAGTACTTC.

This rearrangement joins TRBV7-3 to TRBJ2-5; D is perhaps TRBD2 (5 bases). This CDR3 comprises 13 residues. CDR1 and CDR2 (germline): SGHTA, FQGTGA. The germline V and J ends were trimmed by 5 bases and 2 bases, with 9 bases remaining between them. The CDR3 DNA reads as TGTGCCAGCAGCCGCCGGGGTCAAGAGACCCAGTACTTC. It specifies CASSRRGQETQYF. The complete variable domain, with remaining parts taken from reference TRBV7-3 and TRBJ2-5, reads GAGVSQTPSNKVTEKGKYVELRCDPISGHTALYWYRQSLGQGPEFLIYFQGTGAADDSGLPNDRFFAVRPEGSVSTLKIQRTERGDSAVYLCASSRRGQETQYFGPGTRLLVL.